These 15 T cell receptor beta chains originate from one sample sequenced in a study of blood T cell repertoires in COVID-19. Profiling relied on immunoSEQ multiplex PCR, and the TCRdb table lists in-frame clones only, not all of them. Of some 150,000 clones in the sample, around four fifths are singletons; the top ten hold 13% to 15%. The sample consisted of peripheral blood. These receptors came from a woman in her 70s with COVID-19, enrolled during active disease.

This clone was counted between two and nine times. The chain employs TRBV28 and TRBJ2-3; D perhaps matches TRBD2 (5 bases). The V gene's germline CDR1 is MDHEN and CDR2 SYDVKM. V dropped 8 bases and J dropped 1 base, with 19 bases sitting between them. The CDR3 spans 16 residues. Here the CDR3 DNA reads TGTGCCAGCTGCCACGGAGGCGGTAGACGCACAGATACGCAGTATTTT. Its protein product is CASCHGGGRRTDTQYF. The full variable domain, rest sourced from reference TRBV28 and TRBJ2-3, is DVKVTQSSRYLVKRTGEKVFLECVQDMDHENMFWYRQDPGLGLRLIYFSYDVKMKEKGDIPEGYSVSREKKERFSLILESASTNQTSMYLCASCHGGGRRTDTQYFGPGTRLTVL.

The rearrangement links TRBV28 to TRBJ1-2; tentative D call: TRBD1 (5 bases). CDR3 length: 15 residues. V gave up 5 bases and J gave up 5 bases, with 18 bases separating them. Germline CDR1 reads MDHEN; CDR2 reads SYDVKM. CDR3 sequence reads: CASSGPDRRTYGYTF. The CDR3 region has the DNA TGTGCCAGCAGTGGACCCGACAGACGAACTTATGGCTACACCTTC.

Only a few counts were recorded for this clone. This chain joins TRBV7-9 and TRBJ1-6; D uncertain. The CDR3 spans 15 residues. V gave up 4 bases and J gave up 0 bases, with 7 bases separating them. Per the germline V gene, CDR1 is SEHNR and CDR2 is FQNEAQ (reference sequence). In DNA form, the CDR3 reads TGTGCCAGCAGCTCAGCGAGCTCCTATAATTCACCCCTCCACTTT. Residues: CASSSASSYNSPLHF.

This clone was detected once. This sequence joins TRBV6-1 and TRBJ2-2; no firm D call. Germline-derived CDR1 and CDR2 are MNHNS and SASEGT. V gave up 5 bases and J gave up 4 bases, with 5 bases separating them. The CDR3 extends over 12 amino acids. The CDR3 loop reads CASSYSTGELFF. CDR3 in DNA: TGTGCCAGCAGTTATAGCACCGGGGAGCTGTTTTTT.

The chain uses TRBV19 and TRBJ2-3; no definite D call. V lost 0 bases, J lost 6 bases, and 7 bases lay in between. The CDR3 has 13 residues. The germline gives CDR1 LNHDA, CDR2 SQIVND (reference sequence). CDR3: CASSIDGWDTQYF. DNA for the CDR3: TGTGCCAGTAGTATAGATGGCTGGGATACGCAGTATTTT.

The CDR3 loop is CASTLRGNHNSPLHF. CDR3 coding DNA: TGTGCCAGCACCCTCAGGGGAAATCATAATTCACCCCTCCACTTT. The chain couples TRBV2 to TRBJ1-6; maybe TRBD1 (6 bases). Germline CDR1 SNHLY, CDR2 FYNNEI. The CDR3 loop spans 15 amino acids. V gave up 7 bases and J gave up 5 bases, with 15 bases separating them.

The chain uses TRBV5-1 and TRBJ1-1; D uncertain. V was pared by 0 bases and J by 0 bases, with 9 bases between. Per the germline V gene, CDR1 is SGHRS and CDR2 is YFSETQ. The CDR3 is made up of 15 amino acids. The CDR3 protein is CASSLGSFMNTEAFF. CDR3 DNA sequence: TGCGCCAGCAGCTTGGGAAGCTTCATGAACACTGAAGCTTTCTTT.

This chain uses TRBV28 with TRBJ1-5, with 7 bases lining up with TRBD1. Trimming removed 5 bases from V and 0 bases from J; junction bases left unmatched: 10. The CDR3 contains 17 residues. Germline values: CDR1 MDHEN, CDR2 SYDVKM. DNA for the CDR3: TGTGCCAGCAGTCCTAGTTGGACAGGCATTAGCAATCAGCCCCAGCATTTT. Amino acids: CASSPSWTGISNQPQHF.

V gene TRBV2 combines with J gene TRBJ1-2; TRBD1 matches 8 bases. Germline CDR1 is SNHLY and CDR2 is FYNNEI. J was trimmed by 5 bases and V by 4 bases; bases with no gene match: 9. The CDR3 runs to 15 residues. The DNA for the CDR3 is TGTGCCAGCAGTGCCCAATCCCAGGGGGCATATGGCTACACCTTC. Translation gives CASSAQSQGAYGYTF.

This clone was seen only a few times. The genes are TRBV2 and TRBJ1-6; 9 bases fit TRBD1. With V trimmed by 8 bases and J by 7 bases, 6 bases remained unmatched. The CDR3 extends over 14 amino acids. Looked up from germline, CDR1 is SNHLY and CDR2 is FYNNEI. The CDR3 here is CASLRDRANSPLHF. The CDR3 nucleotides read TGTGCCAGCTTACGGGACAGGGCAAATTCACCCCTCCACTTT. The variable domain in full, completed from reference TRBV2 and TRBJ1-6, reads EPEVTQTPSHQVTQMGQEVILRCVPISNHLYFYWYRQILGQKVEFLVSFYNNEISEKSEIFDDQFSVERPDGSNFTLKIRSTKLEDSAMYFCASLRDRANSPLHFGNGTRLTVT.

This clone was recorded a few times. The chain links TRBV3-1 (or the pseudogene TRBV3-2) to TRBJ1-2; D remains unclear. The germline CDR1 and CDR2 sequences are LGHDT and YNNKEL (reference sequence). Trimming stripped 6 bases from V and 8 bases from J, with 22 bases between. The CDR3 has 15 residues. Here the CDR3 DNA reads TGTGCCAGCAGTCTGGTGGGTGGGTCGGGAGACGGCTACACCTTC. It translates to CASSLVGGSGDGYTF.

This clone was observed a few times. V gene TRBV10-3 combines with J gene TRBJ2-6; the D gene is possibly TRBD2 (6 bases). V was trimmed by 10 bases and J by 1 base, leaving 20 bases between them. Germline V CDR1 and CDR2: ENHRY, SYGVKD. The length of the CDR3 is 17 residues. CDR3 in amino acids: CATRAGLLSSGANVLTF. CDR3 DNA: TGTGCCACTCGTGCGGGACTGTTATCTTCTGGGGCCAACGTCCTGACTTTC.

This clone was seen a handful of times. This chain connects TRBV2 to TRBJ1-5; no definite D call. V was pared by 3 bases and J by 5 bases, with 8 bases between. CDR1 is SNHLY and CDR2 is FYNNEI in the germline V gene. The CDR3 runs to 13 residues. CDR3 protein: CASSDRSDQPQHF. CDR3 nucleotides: TGTGCCAGCAGTGACAGGTCCGATCAGCCCCAGCATTTT.

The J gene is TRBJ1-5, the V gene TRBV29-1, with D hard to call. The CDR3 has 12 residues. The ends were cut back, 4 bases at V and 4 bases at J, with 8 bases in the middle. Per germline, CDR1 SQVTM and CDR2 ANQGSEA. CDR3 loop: CSVGGVNQPQHF. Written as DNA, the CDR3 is TGCAGCGTTGGCGGAGTAAATCAGCCCCAGCATTTT.

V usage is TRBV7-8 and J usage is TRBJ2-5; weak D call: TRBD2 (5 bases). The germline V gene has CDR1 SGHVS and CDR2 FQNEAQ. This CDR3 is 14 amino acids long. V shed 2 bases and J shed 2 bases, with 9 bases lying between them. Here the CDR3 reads CASSLREWQETQYF. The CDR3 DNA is TGTGCCAGCAGCTTACGGGAATGGCAAGAGACCCAGTACTTC.